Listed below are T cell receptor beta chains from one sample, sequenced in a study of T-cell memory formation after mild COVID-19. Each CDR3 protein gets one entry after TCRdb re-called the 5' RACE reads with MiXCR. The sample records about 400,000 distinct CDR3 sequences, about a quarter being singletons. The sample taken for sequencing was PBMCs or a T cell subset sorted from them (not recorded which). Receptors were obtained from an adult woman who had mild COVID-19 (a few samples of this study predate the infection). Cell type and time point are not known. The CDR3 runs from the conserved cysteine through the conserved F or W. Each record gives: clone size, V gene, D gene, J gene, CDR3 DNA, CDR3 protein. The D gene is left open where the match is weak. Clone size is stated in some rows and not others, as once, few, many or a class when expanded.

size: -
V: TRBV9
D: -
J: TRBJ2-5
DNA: TGTGCCAGCAGCCTCGCCTGGGGGGGCGGGGAGACCCAGTACTTC
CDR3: CASSLAWGGGETQYF

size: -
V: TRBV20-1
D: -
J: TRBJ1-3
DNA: TGCAGTGCTAGAGATATGGGGGCCGCCGACTCCTCTGGAAACACCATATATTTT
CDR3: CSARDMGAADSSGNTIYF

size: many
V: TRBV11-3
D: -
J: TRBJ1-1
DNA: TGTGCCAGCAGCTTCGACAGGAGGGAAGCTGAAGCTTTCTTT
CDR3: CASSFDRREAEAFF

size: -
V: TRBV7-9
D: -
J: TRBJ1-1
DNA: TGTGCCAGCAGCGCCCCTAAGTCGGGACAGAACACTGAAGCTTTCTTT
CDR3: CASSAPKSGQNTEAFF

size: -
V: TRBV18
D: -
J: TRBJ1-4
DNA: TGTGCCAGCTCACAGGGTGAAAAACTGTTTTTT
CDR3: CASSQGEKLFF

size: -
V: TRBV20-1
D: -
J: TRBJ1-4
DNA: TGCAGTGCCTACCCCAGGAAGGGAGGGGAGGTGGTTGAAAAACTGTTTTTT
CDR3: CSAYPRKGGEVVEKLFF

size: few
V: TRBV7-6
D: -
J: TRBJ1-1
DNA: TGTGCCAGCAGCTCAAACAAGAACACTGAAGCTTTCTTT
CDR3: CASSSNKNTEAFF

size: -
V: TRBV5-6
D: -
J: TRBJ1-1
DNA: TGTGCCAGCAGCTTGTCAAGGGCCACTGAAGCTTTCTTT
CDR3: CASSLSRATEAFF

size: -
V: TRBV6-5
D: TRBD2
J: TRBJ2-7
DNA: TGTGCCAGCAGTCGCTCCGGGGGGAACTACGAGCAGTACTTC
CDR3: CASSRSGGNYEQYF

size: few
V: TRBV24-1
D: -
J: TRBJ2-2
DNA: TGTGCCACCAGTGGGCTAGGGGCTACCGGGGAGCTGTTTTTT
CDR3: CATSGLGATGELFF

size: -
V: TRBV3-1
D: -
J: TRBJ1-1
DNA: TGTGCCAGCAGCCGGGGACCAAGTTCGTCTGAAGCTTTCTTT
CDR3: CASSRGPSSSEAFF

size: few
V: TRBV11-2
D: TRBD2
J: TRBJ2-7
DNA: TGTGCCAGCAGCTTTGGACTAGCTCAATACGAGCAGTACTTC
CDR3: CASSFGLAQYEQYF

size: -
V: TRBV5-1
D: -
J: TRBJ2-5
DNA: TGCGCCAGCAGCCCGCAGGAACCACAAGAGACCCAGTACTTC
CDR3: CASSPQEPQETQYF

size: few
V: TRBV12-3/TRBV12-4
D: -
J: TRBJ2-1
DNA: TGTGCCAGCAGTCTTCTAGTATACAGTGGCTACAATGAGCAGTTCTTC
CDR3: CASSLLVYSGYNEQFF

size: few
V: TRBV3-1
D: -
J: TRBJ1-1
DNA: TGTGCCAGCAGCGGAAGAGGCTACACTGAAGCTTTCTTT
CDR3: CASSGRGYTEAFF

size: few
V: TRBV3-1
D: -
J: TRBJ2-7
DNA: TGTGCCAGCAGCCAAGAGACGCCCTACGAGCAGTACTTC
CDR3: CASSQETPYEQYF

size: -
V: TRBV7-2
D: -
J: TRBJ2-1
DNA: TGTGCCAGCAGCTTAATGGGGAGTACAAGTCCCAATGAGCAGTTCTTC
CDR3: CASSLMGSTSPNEQFF

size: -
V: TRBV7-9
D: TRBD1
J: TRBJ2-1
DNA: TGTGCCAGCAGCTTAACAGGGGCAGTCAGTGAGCAGTTCTTC
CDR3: CASSLTGAVSEQFF

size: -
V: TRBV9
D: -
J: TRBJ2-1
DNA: TGTGCCAGCAGCGTAGAGTCGGTGCGGGGTGAGCAGTTCTTC
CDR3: CASSVESVRGEQFF

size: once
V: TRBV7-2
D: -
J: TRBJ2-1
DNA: TGTGCCAGCAGCCACCCCAGGGGAGGGCATAATGAGCAGTTCTTC
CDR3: CASSHPRGGHNEQFF

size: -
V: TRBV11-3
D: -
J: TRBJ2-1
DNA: TGTGCCAGCAGCTTGGTCTCAGGACAATACCCCTACAATGAGCAGTTCTTC
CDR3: CASSLVSGQYPYNEQFF

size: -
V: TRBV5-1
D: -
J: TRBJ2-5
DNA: TGCGCCAGCAGCTTGGGTATAGGGGGGCCCGAAGAGACCCAGTACTTC
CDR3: CASSLGIGGPEETQYF

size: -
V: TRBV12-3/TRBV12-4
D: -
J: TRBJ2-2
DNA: TGTGCCAGCAGAGCAGGGGTTAGCGGGGAGCTGTTTTTT
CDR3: CASRAGVSGELFF

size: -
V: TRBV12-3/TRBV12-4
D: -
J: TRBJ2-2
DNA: TGTGCCGCCCGTACGAACACCAGGGAGCTGTTTTTT
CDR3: CAARTNTRELFF

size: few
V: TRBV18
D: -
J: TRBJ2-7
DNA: TGTGCCAGCTCACCATCTGAATCCCACGAGCAGTACTTC
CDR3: CASSPSESHEQYF

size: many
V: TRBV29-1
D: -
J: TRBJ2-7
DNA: TGCAGCGTTGAAGGGGAGTTTGGCTCCTACGAGCAGTACTTC
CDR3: CSVEGEFGSYEQYF

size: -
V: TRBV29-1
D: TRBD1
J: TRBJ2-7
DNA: TGCAGCGCGAGGCGTACCCGGGACAGGGCCTACGAGCAGTACTTC
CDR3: CSARRTRDRAYEQYF

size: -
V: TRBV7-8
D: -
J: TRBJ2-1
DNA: TGTGCCAGCAGCGGGGTAGCGGAGCTCAATGAGCAGTTCTTC
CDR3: CASSGVAELNEQFF

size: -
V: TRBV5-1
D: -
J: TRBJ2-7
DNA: TGCGCCAGCAGCTTTGGGAGCCCTGGCTACGAGCAGTACTTC
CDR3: CASSFGSPGYEQYF

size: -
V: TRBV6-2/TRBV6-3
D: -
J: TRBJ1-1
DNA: TGTGCCAGCACCGCCGGAGGGGGGCGGAACACTGAAGCTTTCTTT
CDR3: CASTAGGGRNTEAFF

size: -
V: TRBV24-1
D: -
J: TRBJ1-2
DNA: TGTGCCACCAGTGACCTGGACAGCCTTTATGGCTACACCTTC
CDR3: CATSDLDSLYGYTF

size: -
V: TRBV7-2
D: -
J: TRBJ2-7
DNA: TGTGCCAGCAGCTTAGGAGGAGGCCTATTAAGGGAGGAGCAGTACTTC
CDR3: CASSLGGGLLREEQYF

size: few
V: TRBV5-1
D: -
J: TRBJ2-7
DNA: TGCGCCAGCAACTCCGGCTTGGGGCACGACGAGCAGTACTTC
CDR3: CASNSGLGHDEQYF

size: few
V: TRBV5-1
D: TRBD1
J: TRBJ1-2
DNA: TGCGCCAGCAGCAGGGACAGGCCCAACTATGGCTACACCTTC
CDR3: CASSRDRPNYGYTF

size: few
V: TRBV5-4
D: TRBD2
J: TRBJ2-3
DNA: TGTGCCAGCAGCCCGGGACTAGCGGGGGCCTCCGATACGCAGTATTTT
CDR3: CASSPGLAGASDTQYF

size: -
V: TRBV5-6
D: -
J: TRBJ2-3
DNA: TGTGCCAGCAGCTTGCCCGGTAGTTTCGTCTACACAGATACGCAGTATTTT
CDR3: CASSLPGSFVYTDTQYF

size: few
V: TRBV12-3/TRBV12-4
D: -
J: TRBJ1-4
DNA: TGTGCCAGCAGTTTGATATCAGGGCCGAATCGTGAAAAACTGTTTTTT
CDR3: CASSLISGPNREKLFF

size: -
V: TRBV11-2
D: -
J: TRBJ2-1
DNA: TGTGCCAGCAGCTTAGACGGGGACGGAGTATACAATGAGCAGTTCTTC
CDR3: CASSLDGDGVYNEQFF

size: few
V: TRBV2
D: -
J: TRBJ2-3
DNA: TGTGCCAGCAGTGACCGATACCATACGCAGTATTTT
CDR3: CASSDRYHTQYF

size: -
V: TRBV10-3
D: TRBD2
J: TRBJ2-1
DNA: TGTGCCATCAGTGACACTGACGGGAGGGGAGGTGAGCAGTTCTTC
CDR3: CAISDTDGRGGEQFF

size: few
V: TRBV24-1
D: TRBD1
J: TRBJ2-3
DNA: TGTGCCACCAGTGATGGCCCGAAGGGGGCCCAACCCAATACGCAGTATTTT
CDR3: CATSDGPKGAQPNTQYF

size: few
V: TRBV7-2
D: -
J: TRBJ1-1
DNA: TGTGCCAGCAGCTTCACCGGGAGCACTGAAGCTTTCTTT
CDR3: CASSFTGSTEAFF

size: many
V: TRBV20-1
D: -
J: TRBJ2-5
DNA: TGCAGTGCTAGAGGAGGCGAGACCCAGTACTTC
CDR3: CSARGGETQYF

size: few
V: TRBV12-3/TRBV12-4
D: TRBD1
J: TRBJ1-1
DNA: TGTGCCAGCAGTTGGGACAGGGACACTGAAGCTTTCTTT
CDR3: CASSWDRDTEAFF

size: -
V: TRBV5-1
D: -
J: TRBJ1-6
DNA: TGCGCCAGCAGCTTGGCCATCGGTGGGGGTTCACCCCTCCACTTT
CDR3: CASSLAIGGGSPLHF